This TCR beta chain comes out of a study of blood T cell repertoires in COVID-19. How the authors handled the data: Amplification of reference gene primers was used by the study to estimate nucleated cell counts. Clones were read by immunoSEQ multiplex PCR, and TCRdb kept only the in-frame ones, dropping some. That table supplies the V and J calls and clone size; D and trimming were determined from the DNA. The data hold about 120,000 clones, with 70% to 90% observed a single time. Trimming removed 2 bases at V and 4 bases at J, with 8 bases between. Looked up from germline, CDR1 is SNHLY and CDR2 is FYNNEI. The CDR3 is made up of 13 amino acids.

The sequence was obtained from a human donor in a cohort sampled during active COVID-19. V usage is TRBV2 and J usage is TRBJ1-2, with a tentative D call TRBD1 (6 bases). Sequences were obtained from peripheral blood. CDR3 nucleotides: TGTGCCAGCAGTGAAACAGGGATCTATGGCTACACCTTC. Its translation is CASSETGIYGYTF.